A single sample is the source of the 15 T cell receptor beta chains below, sequenced in a study of blood T cell repertoires in COVID-19. Produced via immunoSEQ multiplex PCR; TCRdb's table is partial and in-frame only. The data show about 480,000 clones, 75% to 90% seen once. Sequenced sample: peripheral blood. Source of these receptors: a man aged 18 to 35 with COVID-19, enrolled during active disease.

The chain recombines TRBV30 with TRBJ2-7; a possible D gene is TRBD1 (8 bases). Germline V lookup: CDR1 GTSNPN, CDR2 SVGIG (reference sequence). CDR3 length: 16 amino acids. Trimming left V 2 bases short and J 0 bases short, with 17 bases between. In DNA, the CDR3 is TGTGCCTGGAGTCTGGGAGGGACAGGAACCTCCTACGAGCAGTACTTC. Translated, it gives CAWSLGGTGTSYEQYF.

The chain links TRBV7-6 to TRBJ2-2; no reliable D call. CDR1 and CDR2 (germline): SGHVS, FNYEAQ. The V and J ends lost 5 bases and 7 bases respectively, with 11 bases between them. There are 13 residues in the CDR3. CDR3 loop: CASSPALGGELFF. The CDR3 DNA reads as TGTGCCAGCAGCCCAGCGTTGGGCGGGGAGCTGTTTTTT.

The chain's CDR3 is CASGQGAQQYF. The CDR3 DNA sequence: TGTGCCAGCGGACAGGGGGCTCAGCAGTACTTC. The chain uses TRBV12-3 or TRBV12-4 and TRBJ2-7, with TRBD1 matching 11 bases. This CDR3 is built from 11 residues. The J segment lost 8 bases and the V segment lost 8 bases, leaving 2 bases of the junction unmatched.

V and J are TRBV27 and TRBJ1-5; D is ambiguous. The CDR3 has 14 residues. The V and J ends lost 1 base and 4 bases respectively, with 8 bases between them. Per germline, CDR1 MNHEY and CDR2 SMNVEV (reference sequence). The CDR3 here is CASSLLGRNQPQHF. The CDR3 DNA reads as TGTGCCAGCAGTTTATTAGGGAGAAATCAGCCCCAGCATTTT.

The chain recombines TRBV12-3 or TRBV12-4 with TRBJ1-1, with a tentative D call TRBD1 (6 bases). Trimming removed 5 bases from V and 4 bases from J, with 11 bases in between. The CDR3 is 13 residues long. The CDR3 bases are TGTGCCAGCAGTCGCGAAGGGGGCACTGAAGCTTTCTTT. It is translated as CASSREGGTEAFF.

This chain connects TRBV4-1 to TRBJ1-2; D is unclear. The CDR3 sequence is 12 residues long. Germline V gene lookup returns CDR1 MGHRA and CDR2 YSYEKL. Trimming took 0 bases from V and 4 from J, leaving 3 bases between them. The CDR3 reads CASSQDSYGYTF. DNA of the CDR3: TGCGCCAGCAGCCAAGACAGCTATGGCTACACCTTC.

The V and J genes are TRBV27 and TRBJ1-6; 8 positions match TRBD1. The V gene end was trimmed by 9 bases and the J gene end by 0 bases; junction bases not matched to a gene: 7. The CDR3 spans 16 residues. The germline V gene encodes CDR1 MNHEY and CDR2 SMNVEV (reference sequence). The DNA for the CDR3 is TGTGCCAGAACGCGGGACAGGAGCTCCTATAATTCACCCCTCCACTTT. As protein: CARTRDRSSYNSPLHF.

This chain connects TRBV20-1 to TRBJ2-3; D remains unclear. CDR1 is DFQATT and CDR2 is SNEGSKA in the germline V gene (reference sequence). V shed 3 bases and J shed 9 bases, with 13 bases lying between them. The CDR3 covers 12 residues. As DNA, the CDR3 is TGCAGTGCTAGTAATCGTCAGTCCACGCAGTATTTT. This encodes CSASNRQSTQYF.

This clone was observed a few times. The CDR3 sequence: CASSPTTGREAFF. The CDR3, as DNA: TGTGCCAGCAGCCCTACGACAGGGAGGGAAGCTTTCTTT. This sequence joins TRBV11-3 and TRBJ1-1; 7 nucleotides line up with TRBD1. The CDR3 is 13 amino acids. The germline V gene has CDR1 SGHNT and CDR2 YENEEA. Trimming took 5 bases from V and 8 from J; bases not matched to a gene: 8.

The genes are TRBV6-5 and TRBJ2-5; 10 nucleotides agree with TRBD1. CDR3 length: 15 amino acids. Germline loops: CDR1 MNHEY, CDR2 SVGAGI. Germline trimming cut 6 bases from V and 2 bases from J; bases unmatched to any gene: 6. Here the CDR3 reads CASSSDRGRQETQYF. The CDR3 coding sequence is TGTGCCAGCAGCTCAGACAGGGGGCGTCAAGAGACCCAGTACTTC.

The chain uses TRBV18 and TRBJ2-7, with D tentatively TRBD1 (5 bases). CDR1 is KGHSH, CDR2 LQKENI, per germline. The V and J ends lost 5 bases and 4 bases respectively, with 9 bases between them. The CDR3 covers 12 residues. CDR3 amino acids: CASSLGVYEQYF. For the CDR3, the DNA is TGTGCCAGCTCATTAGGGGTATACGAGCAGTACTTC. The whole variable domain, filled in from reference TRBV18 and TRBJ2-7, reads NAGVMQNPRHLVRRRGQEARLRCSPMKGHSHVYWYRQLPEEGLKFMVYLQKENIIDESGMPKERFSAEFPKEGPSILRIQQVVRGDSAAYFCASSLGVYEQYFGPGTRLTVT.

This clone was recorded once. The chain couples TRBV7-9 to TRBJ1-4; weak D call: TRBD1 (5 bases). The CDR3 has 13 amino acids. V was shortened by 1 base and J by 9 bases, with 9 bases between the two germline ends. Germline CDR1 SEHNR, CDR2 FQNEAQ (reference sequence). The CDR3 protein is CASSLVREQKLFF. The CDR3 DNA reads as TGTGCCAGCAGCTTAGTCAGGGAACAAAAACTGTTTTTT.

The chain joins TRBV6-6 to TRBJ2-2; D possibly corresponds to TRBD2 (5 bases). This CDR3 comprises 16 residues. The V end was cut by 7 bases, the J end by 2 bases, with 17 bases between. Germline values: CDR1 MNHNY, CDR2 SVGAGI (reference sequence). The CDR3 spells CASTPFEGSNTGELFF. The CDR3, as DNA: TGTGCCAGCACCCCGTTTGAGGGATCAAACACCGGGGAGCTGTTTTTT.

The chain carries TRBV9 and TRBJ1-1, with D unclear. The germline V gene has CDR1 SGDLS and CDR2 YYNGEE. There are 15 residues in the CDR3. Trimming took off 0 bases at V and 5 bases at J, with 14 bases between the two ends. The CDR3 is CASSVVLSGGTEAFF. The DNA for the CDR3 is TGTGCCAGCAGCGTAGTATTGTCAGGAGGGACTGAAGCTTTCTTT.

Comment on this clone: At one boundary the junction diverges from the germline segment, which might be a read error. The chain combines TRBV19 with TRBJ1-1; D may be TRBD1 (5 bases). There are 12 residues in the CDR3. Germline values: CDR1 LNHDA, CDR2 SQIVND (reference sequence). CDR3 nucleotide sequence: TGTGCCAGTAGTATAGATCTTAACAGGCGGATCTTT. Translating gives CASSIDLNRRIF.